The 28 T cell receptor beta chains reported below all come from one sample, sequenced in a study of T cells after yellow fever vaccination. From the 5' RACE reads, TCRdb called clonotypes with MiXCR, one entry per CDR3 protein. Of about 320,000 distinct CDR3 sequences detected, 3.5% to 4.5% appear once; the ten largest clones hold roughly 19%. The source was PBMCs, collected 15 days after the yellow fever booster vaccination. Source of these receptors: a man aged 18 to 35 who received the YFV17D yellow fever vaccine.

At least ten counts were recorded for this clonotype. The J gene is TRBJ2-7, the V gene TRBV20-1; D may match TRBD1 or TRBD2 (5 bases each). V gave up 3 bases and J gave up 4 bases, with 10 bases separating them. Germline loops: CDR1 DFQATT, CDR2 SNEGSKA (reference sequence). The CDR3 is 12 residues long. CDR3 residues: CSASVREYEQYV. CDR3 DNA sequence: TGCAGTGCTAGTGTCAGGGAGTACGAGCAGTACGTC.

This clonotype was observed a few times. The chain recombines TRBV12-3 or TRBV12-4 with TRBJ1-1; the D gene is possibly TRBD1 (5 bases). V was clipped by 3 bases and J by 7 bases, with 12 bases between them. The CDR3 length is 13 residues. CDR3 nucleotides: TGTGCCAGCAGTTTCCTTCCAGGGAATGAAGCTTTCTTT. Translation: CASSFLPGNEAFF.

This clonotype was seen only a few times. This chain links TRBV27 with TRBJ1-1; unclear D gene. The CDR3 has 14 residues. V was clipped by 7 bases and J by 4 bases, with 16 bases between them. In germline, CDR1 is MNHEY, CDR2 SMNVEV (reference sequence). The CDR3 DNA reads TGTGCCAGCAATGATGGTGCCTGGGGCACTGAAGCTTTCTTT. Translated: CASNDGAWGTEAFF.

This clonotype was observed at least ten times. The chain joins TRBV7-2 to TRBJ2-5; the D is unclear. CDR1 is SGHTA and CDR2 is FQGNSA in the germline V gene. V gave up 5 bases and J gave up 1 base, with 8 bases separating them. The CDR3 spans 13 residues. CDR3 DNA sequence: TGTGCCAGCAGCCGCAGCTCCCAAGAGACCCAGTACTTC. It yields the protein CASSRSSQETQYF.

This clonotype has more than one count but fewer than ten. The genes are TRBV7-9 and TRBJ2-5; D possibly corresponds to TRBD1 (5 bases). Trimming cost V 5 bases and J 2 bases, with 18 bases left between them. Germline-derived CDR1 and CDR2 are SEHNR and FQNEAQ (reference sequence). The CDR3 consists of 16 residues. Here the CDR3 DNA reads TGTGCCAGCAGCCTTCCAATTTTGGGGCATCAAGAGACCCAGTACTTC. Residues: CASSLPILGHQETQYF.

The chain joins TRBV7-6 to TRBJ2-3; D is unclear. From germline, CDR1 is SGHVS and CDR2 FNYEAQ. The ends were cut back, 1 base at V and 4 bases at J, with 9 bases in the middle. The CDR3 length is 14 residues. CDR3 bases: TGTGCCAGCAGCTTAGGATCCTTCGCAGATACGCAGTATTTT. Its translation is CASSLGSFADTQYF.

The J gene is TRBJ1-4, the V gene TRBV15; D is perhaps TRBD1 (5 bases). Germline values: CDR1 LNHNV, CDR2 YYDKDF (reference sequence). The CDR3 has 15 residues. V dropped 0 bases and J dropped 6 bases, with 11 bases sitting between them. The CDR3 protein is CATSRDRGAYEKLFF. The CDR3 DNA reads TGTGCCACCAGCAGAGATCGAGGGGCATATGAAAAACTGTTTTTT.

This clonotype was counted a few times. This chain links TRBV6-2 or TRBV6-3 with TRBJ2-7; maybe TRBD1 (6 bases). The CDR3 is 19 amino acids. Germline CDR1 and CDR2: MNHEY and SVGEGT. V gave up 2 bases and J gave up 1 base, with 24 bases separating them. The CDR3 region is CASSYRLGDTQGGSYEQYF. The CDR3, as DNA: TGTGCCAGCAGTTACAGGCTGGGGGACACACAAGGCGGGTCCTACGAGCAGTACTTC.

The chain joins TRBV6-6 to TRBJ1-3, with D uncertain. Per the germline V gene, CDR1 is MNHNY and CDR2 is SVGAGI (reference sequence). V dropped 7 bases and J dropped 0 bases, with 13 bases sitting between them. This CDR3 contains 15 residues. CDR3 sequence: CASTSPDFSGNTIYF. In DNA, the CDR3 is TGTGCCAGCACCTCCCCCGATTTCTCTGGAAACACCATATATTTT.

This clonotype showed up just a few times. V gene TRBV20-1 combines with J gene TRBJ2-3; no clear D. Per the germline V gene, CDR1 is DFQATT and CDR2 is SNEGSKA (reference sequence). CDR3 length: 15 amino acids. V lost 0 bases and J 3 bases, leaving 13 bases between the germline ends. CDR3 nucleotides: TGCAGTGCTAGAGATAGGGCGGTGGGAACAGATACGCAGTATTTT. This encodes CSARDRAVGTDTQYF.

This clonotype was observed many times. The gene calls are TRBV12-3 or TRBV12-4 and TRBJ2-1; no firm D call. V lost 2 bases, J lost 2 bases, and 7 bases lay in between. CDR3 length: 14 residues. The CDR3 sequence is CASSLNGAYNEQFF. The CDR3 DNA reads TGTGCCAGCAGTTTAAATGGGGCCTACAATGAGCAGTTCTTC.

This clonotype was recorded a few times. This chain uses TRBV7-8 with TRBJ1-4; D not resolved. The CDR3 runs 15 residues. The V gene's germline CDR1 is SGHVS and CDR2 FQNEAQ. V lost 5 bases and J 4 bases, leaving 14 bases between the germline ends. The DNA for the CDR3 is TGTGCCAGCAGCCAAGGTCCGGAAAGTAATGAAAAACTGTTTTTT. This translates into CASSQGPESNEKLFF.

This clonotype was seen repeatedly, ten times or more. The chain links TRBV29-1 to TRBJ1-1, with 9 bases aligning to TRBD1. Trimming removed 7 bases from V and 10 bases from J; junction bases left unmatched: 10. The CDR3 is made up of 12 amino acids. Germline lookup yields CDR1 SQVTM and CDR2 ANQGSEA. The CDR3 loop is CSGYRDRAPAFF. The CDR3 nucleotides read TGCAGCGGGTACCGGGACAGGGCACCAGCTTTCTTT. Complete variable domain (other parts from reference TRBV29-1 and TRBJ1-1): SAVISQKPSRDICQRGTSLTIQCQVDSQVTMMFWYRQQPGQSLTLIATANQGSEATYESGFVIDKFPISRPNLTFSTLTVSNMSPEDSSIYLCSGYRDRAPAFFGQGTRLTVV.

This clonotype was seen a handful of times. CDR3 DNA sequence: TGTGCCAGCAGCCGCGTACAGGGGGGCTACACTGAAGCTTTCTTT. It encodes CASSRVQGGYTEAFF. The genes are TRBV7-2 and TRBJ1-1, with TRBD1 matching 8 bases. The CDR3 covers 15 residues. The germline V gene has CDR1 SGHTA and CDR2 FQGNSA. V shed 5 bases, J shed 3 bases, and the junction held 8 bases outside the gene matches.

This clonotype occurred many times. The V and J genes are TRBV5-1 and TRBJ2-2; no definite D call. The CDR3 sequence is 15 residues long. Germline-derived CDR1 and CDR2 are SGHRS and YFSETQ. Trimming pared 4 bases from V and 3 bases from J, leaving 13 bases between. In nucleotides, the CDR3 is TGCGCCAGCAGCCCGCTGCATGGAGACACCGGGGAGCTGTTTTTT. Amino acids: CASSPLHGDTGELFF.

In its sample, this clonotype was seen a few times. V is TRBV5-1 and J is TRBJ2-5, with TRBD2 matching 9 bases. The V and J ends lost 0 bases and 2 bases, in that order; junction bases with no gene match: 5. The CDR3 has 16 amino acids. From germline, CDR1 is SGHRS and CDR2 YFSETQ. CDR3 DNA sequence: TGCGCCAGCAGCTTGGGGGCCCTAGCGGGGCAAGAGACCCAGTACTTC. It codes for CASSLGALAGQETQYF.

Many counts were recorded for this clonotype. This chain connects TRBV7-3 to TRBJ2-3, with D possibly being TRBD1 (6 bases). CDR3 length: 15 amino acids. The V gene's germline CDR1 is SGHTA and CDR2 FQGTGA. Trimming took off 5 bases at V and 2 bases at J, with 14 bases between the two ends. The chain's CDR3 is CASSPAGVPTDTQYF. Here the CDR3 DNA reads TGTGCCAGCAGCCCTGCAGGGGTACCCACAGATACGCAGTATTTT.

This clonotype has ten or more counts. This chain connects TRBV7-9 to TRBJ2-1; possibly TRBD1 for D (6 bases). There are 16 residues in the CDR3. V shed 5 bases and J shed 8 bases, with 22 bases lying between them. Per germline, CDR1 SEHNR and CDR2 FQNEAQ (reference sequence). CDR3 sequence reads: CASSGGPPGPFYEQFF. CDR3 DNA sequence: TGTGCCAGCAGCGGGGGCCCACCGGGACCTTTCTATGAGCAGTTCTTC.

This clonotype has a count of ten or more. The V call is TRBV4-2, the J call TRBJ2-7; the match to TRBD2 covers 8 bases. The CDR3 runs to 18 residues. Germline loops: CDR1 LGHNA, CDR2 YNFKEQ. The J segment lost 3 bases and the V segment lost 0 bases, leaving 13 bases of the junction unmatched. The CDR3 region is CASSQDPKRLAINYEQYF. In DNA form, the CDR3 reads TGTGCCAGCAGCCAAGATCCAAAGAGACTAGCGATCAACTACGAGCAGTACTTC.

In its sample, this clonotype was seen many times. The chain carries TRBV7-2 and TRBJ2-7; the match to TRBD1 covers 7 bases. The CDR3 sequence is 14 residues long. The germline V gene encodes CDR1 SGHTA and CDR2 FQGNSA. Unmatched junction bases numbered 2, after V lost 0 bases and J lost 3 bases. CDR3 residues: CASSLAAGGYEQYF. The CDR3 DNA reads as TGTGCCAGCAGCTTAGCGGCAGGGGGCTACGAGCAGTACTTC.

This clonotype has only a few counts. The chain employs TRBV6-2 or TRBV6-3 and TRBJ2-2, with D tentatively TRBD2 (6 bases). Trimming shortened V by 4 bases and J by 3 bases, and 12 bases separated the two germline ends. The CDR3 length is 15 residues. Germline assignment: CDR1 MNHEY and CDR2 SVGEGT. CDR3 protein: CASSSPGVYTGELFF. The CDR3 DNA reads TGTGCCAGCAGTTCCCCGGGGGTCTACACCGGGGAGCTGTTTTTT.

This clonotype appeared many times. The V and J genes are TRBV7-3 and TRBJ2-2; D may correspond to TRBD1 or TRBD2 (6 bases each). CDR3 length equals 15 residues. V was cut by 5 bases and J by 1 base, with 11 bases left in between. From germline, CDR1 is SGHTA and CDR2 FQGTGA. In DNA, the CDR3 is TGTGCCAGCAGCCAGAAGGGGGGGAACACCGGGGAGCTGTTTTTT. It codes for CASSQKGGNTGELFF. Looking up the rest from reference TRBV7-3 and TRBJ2-2 gives the full variable domain: GAGVSQTPSNKVTEKGKYVELRCDPISGHTALYWYRQSLGQGPEFLIYFQGTGAADDSGLPNDRFFAVRPEGSVSTLKIQRTERGDSAVYLCASSQKGGNTGELFFGEGSRLTVL.

The chain links TRBV14 to TRBJ1-6, with D possibly matching TRBD1 (6 bases). The length of the CDR3 is 13 residues. V gave up 0 bases and J gave up 10 bases, with 7 bases separating them. The germline gives CDR1 SGHDN, CDR2 FVKESK. CDR3 coding DNA: TGTGCCAGCAGCCAAGAAAGGGGGTCACCCCTCCACTTT. It is translated as CASSQERGSPLHF.

This clonotype occurred many times. The rearrangement joins TRBV5-5 to TRBJ2-3; D gene ambiguous. This CDR3 has 11 residues. Germline CDR1 is SGHKS and CDR2 is YYEKEE (reference sequence). Between the trimmed V and J ends, which lost 0 bases and 11 bases, there was a span of 7 bases. The CDR3 nucleotides read TGTGCCAGCAGCTTGGAATCAGGGCAGTATTTT. It translates to CASSLESGQYF.

V and J are TRBV5-1 and TRBJ2-3; unclear D gene. Looked up from germline, CDR1 is SGHRS and CDR2 is YFSETQ. The V end lost 6 bases, the J end lost 2 bases, and 13 bases lay between the germline ends. The CDR3 contains 14 residues. CDR3 nucleotide sequence: TGCGCCAGCACTTTACTCACCTACACAGATACGCAGTATTTT. Protein: CASTLLTYTDTQYF.

The rearrangement links TRBV7-3 to TRBJ2-7; 13 bases align to TRBD2. Germline CDR1 SGHTA, CDR2 FQGTGA. The CDR3 totals 14 residues. V dropped 6 bases and J dropped 5; count of bases not matched to a gene: 4. The CDR3 coding sequence is TGTGCCAGCAGTAGTGGACTAGCGGGGGACGAGCAGTACTTC. Translation gives CASSSGLAGDEQYF.

This clonotype was seen at least ten times. CDR3 residues: CASSLAPGGNIQYF. The CDR3, as DNA: TGTGCCAGCAGCTTAGCGCCCGGGGGTAACATTCAGTACTTC. V and J are TRBV7-2 and TRBJ2-4; TRBD2 might be the D (6 bases). V was pared by 0 bases and J by 7 bases, with 10 bases between. From germline, CDR1 is SGHTA and CDR2 FQGNSA. The CDR3 has 14 amino acids.

There are many counts of this clonotype. This chain joins TRBV6-5 and TRBJ2-5; D call uncertain. Trimming shortened V by 5 bases and J by 0 bases, and 10 bases separated the two germline ends. From germline, CDR1 is MNHEY and CDR2 SVGAGI. CDR3 size: 14 residues. The CDR3 sequence is CASSNPGYQETQYF. The DNA of the CDR3 is TGTGCCAGCAGTAACCCAGGTTACCAAGAGACCCAGTACTTC.